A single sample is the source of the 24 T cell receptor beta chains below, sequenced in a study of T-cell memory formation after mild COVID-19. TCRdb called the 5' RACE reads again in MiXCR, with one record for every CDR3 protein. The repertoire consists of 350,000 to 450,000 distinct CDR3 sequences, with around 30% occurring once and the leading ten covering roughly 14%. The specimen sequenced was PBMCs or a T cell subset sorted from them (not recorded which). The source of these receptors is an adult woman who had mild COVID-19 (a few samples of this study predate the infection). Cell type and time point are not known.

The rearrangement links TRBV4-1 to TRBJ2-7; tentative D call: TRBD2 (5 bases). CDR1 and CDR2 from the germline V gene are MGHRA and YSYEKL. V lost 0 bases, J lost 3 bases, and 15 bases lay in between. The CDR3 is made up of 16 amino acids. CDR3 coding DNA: TGCGCCAGCAGCCAAGATCAAGGACCGGGGTACTACGAGCAGTACTTC. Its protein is CASSQDQGPGYYEQYF.

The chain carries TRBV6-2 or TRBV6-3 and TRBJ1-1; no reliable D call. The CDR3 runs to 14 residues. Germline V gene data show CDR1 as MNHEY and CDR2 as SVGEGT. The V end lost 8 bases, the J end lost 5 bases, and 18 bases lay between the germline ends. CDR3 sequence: CASGTSWRWTEAFF. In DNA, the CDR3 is TGTGCCAGCGGAACCTCGTGGAGGTGGACTGAAGCTTTCTTT.

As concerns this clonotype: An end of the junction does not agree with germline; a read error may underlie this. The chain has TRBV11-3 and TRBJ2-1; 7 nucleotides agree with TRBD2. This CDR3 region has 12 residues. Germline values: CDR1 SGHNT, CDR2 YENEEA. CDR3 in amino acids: CASSLGGRAEGF. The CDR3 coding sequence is TGTGCCAGCAGCCTGGGGGGGAGGGCCGAGGGCTTC.

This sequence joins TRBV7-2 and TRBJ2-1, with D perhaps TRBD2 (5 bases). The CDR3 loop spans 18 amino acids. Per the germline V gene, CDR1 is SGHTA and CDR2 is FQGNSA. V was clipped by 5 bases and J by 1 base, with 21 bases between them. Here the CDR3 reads CASSPPGVRGRSYNEQFF. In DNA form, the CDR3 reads TGTGCCAGCAGCCCACCTGGGGTCAGAGGGCGGTCCTACAATGAGCAGTTCTTC.

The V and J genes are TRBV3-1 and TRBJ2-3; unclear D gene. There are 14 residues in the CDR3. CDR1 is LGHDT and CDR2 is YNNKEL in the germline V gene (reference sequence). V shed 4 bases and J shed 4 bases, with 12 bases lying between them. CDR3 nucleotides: TGTGCCAGCAGCCGGAGCTCCAGCGCAGATACGCAGTATTTT. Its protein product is CASSRSSSADTQYF.

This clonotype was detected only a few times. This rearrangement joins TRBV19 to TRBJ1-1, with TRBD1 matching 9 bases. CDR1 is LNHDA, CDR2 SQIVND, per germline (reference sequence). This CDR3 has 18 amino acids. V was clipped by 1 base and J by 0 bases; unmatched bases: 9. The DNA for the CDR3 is TGTGCCAGTAGTATAGCTCGCGGGACAGGGATCATGAACACTGAAGCTTTCTTT. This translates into CASSIARGTGIMNTEAFF.

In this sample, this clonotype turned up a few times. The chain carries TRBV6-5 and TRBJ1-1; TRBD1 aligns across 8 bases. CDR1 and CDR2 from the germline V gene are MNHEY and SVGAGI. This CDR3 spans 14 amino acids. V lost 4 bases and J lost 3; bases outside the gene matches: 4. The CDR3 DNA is TGTGCCAGCAGTTGGAACAGGGGGGACACTGAAGCTTTCTTT. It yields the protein CASSWNRGDTEAFF.

The DNA of the CDR3 is TGTGCCAGCAGTCACGGGACAATCAATGAGCAGTTCTTC. This translates into CASSHGTINEQFF. J is TRBJ2-1 and V is TRBV7-2; perhaps TRBD1 as D (6 bases). V was clipped by 6 bases and J by 6 bases, with 12 bases between them. The CDR3 consists of 13 residues. Germline-derived CDR1 and CDR2 are SGHTA and FQGNSA.

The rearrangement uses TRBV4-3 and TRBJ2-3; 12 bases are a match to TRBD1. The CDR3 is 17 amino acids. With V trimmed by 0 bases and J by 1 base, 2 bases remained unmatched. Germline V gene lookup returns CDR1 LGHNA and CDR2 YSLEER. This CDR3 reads CASSQEGTGGGTDTQYF. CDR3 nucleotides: TGCGCCAGCAGCCAAGAGGGGACAGGGGGCGGCACAGATACGCAGTATTTT.

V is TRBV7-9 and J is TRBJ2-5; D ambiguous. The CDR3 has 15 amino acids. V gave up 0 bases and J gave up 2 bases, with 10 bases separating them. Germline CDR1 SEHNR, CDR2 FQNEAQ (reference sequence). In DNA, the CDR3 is TGTGCCAGCAGCTTAGCAGAAACGAGACAAGAGACCCAGTACTTC. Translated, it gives CASSLAETRQETQYF.

The CDR3 reads CASSWAGATEAFF. CDR3 nucleotides: TGCGCCAGCAGCTGGGCGGGCGCCACTGAAGCTTTCTTT. The V gene is TRBV5-1, the J gene TRBJ1-1, with no clear D. This CDR3 is built from 13 residues. V lost 3 bases and J lost 4, with 10 bases in between. The V gene's germline CDR1 is SGHRS and CDR2 YFSETQ.

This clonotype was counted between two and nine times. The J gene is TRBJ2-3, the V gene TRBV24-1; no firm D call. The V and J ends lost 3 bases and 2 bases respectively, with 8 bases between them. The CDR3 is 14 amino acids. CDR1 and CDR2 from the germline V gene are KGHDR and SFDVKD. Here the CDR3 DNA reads TGTGCCACCAGTGATGCTGAATTCACAGATACGCAGTATTTT. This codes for CATSDAEFTDTQYF.

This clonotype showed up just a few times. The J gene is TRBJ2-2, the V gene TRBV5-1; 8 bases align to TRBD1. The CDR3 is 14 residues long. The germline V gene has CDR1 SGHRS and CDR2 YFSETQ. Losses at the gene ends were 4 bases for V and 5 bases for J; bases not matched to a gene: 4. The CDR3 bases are TGCGCCAGCAGCGGACAGGGTGTGACCGGGGAGCTGTTTTTT. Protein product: CASSGQGVTGELFF.

CDR3 DNA: TGTGCCAGCAGCCAAGATCCGGGAGGACTAGCGGGCACAGATACGCAGTATTTT. Its translation: CASSQDPGGLAGTDTQYF. The chain recombines TRBV3-1 with TRBJ2-3; 10 bases match TRBD2. V was clipped by 0 bases and J by 1 base; unmatched bases: 7. Per the germline V gene, CDR1 is LGHDT and CDR2 is YNNKEL (reference sequence). The CDR3 extends over 18 amino acids.

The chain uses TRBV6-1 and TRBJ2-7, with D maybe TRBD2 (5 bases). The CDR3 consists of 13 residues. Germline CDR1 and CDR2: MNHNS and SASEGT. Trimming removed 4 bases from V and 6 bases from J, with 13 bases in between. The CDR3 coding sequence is TGTGCCAGCAGTGTAGGACCAGAGGGCGAGCAGTACTTC. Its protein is CASSVGPEGEQYF.

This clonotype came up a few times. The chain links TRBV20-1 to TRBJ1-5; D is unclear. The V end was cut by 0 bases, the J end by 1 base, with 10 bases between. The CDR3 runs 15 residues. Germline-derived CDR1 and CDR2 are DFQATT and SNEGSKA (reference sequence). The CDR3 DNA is TGCAGTGCTAGAGAGGCGGACCTGAGCAATCAGCCCCAGCATTTT. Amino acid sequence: CSAREADLSNQPQHF.

The CDR3: CSASVEENQPQHF. In nucleotides, the CDR3 is TGCAGTGCTAGCGTCGAGGAAAATCAGCCCCAGCATTTT. The chain is built from TRBV20-1 and TRBJ1-5, with D unclear. Germline CDR1 is DFQATT and CDR2 is SNEGSKA (reference sequence). The CDR3 covers 13 residues. V was shortened by 3 bases and J by 4 bases, with 10 bases between the two germline ends.

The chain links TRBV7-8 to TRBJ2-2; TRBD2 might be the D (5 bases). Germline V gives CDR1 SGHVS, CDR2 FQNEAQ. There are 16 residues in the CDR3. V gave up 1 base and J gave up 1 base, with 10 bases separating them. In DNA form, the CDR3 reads TGTGCCAGCAGCTTAGTAGCCAGCGGGAACACCGGGGAGCTGTTTTTT. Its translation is CASSLVASGNTGELFF.

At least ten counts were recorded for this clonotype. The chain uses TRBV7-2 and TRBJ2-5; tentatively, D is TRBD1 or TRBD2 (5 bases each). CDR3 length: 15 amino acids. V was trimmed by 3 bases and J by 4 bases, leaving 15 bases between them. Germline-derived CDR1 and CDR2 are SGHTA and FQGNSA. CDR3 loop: CASSFGGAGTETQYF. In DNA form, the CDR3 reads TGTGCCAGCAGCTTTGGTGGGGCCGGGACAGAGACCCAGTACTTC.

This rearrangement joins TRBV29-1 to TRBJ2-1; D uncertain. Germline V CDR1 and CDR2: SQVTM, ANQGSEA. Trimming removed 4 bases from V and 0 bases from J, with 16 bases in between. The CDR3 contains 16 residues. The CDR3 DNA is TGCAGCGTTGGAGGATGGCAGGAATCCTCCTACAATGAGCAGTTCTTC. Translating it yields CSVGGWQESSYNEQFF.

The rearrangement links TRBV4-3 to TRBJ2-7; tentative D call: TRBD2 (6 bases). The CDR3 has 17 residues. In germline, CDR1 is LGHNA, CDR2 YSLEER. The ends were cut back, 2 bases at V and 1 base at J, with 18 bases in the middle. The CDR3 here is CASSQNYGGPQSYEQYF. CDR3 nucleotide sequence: TGCGCCAGCAGCCAAAACTACGGAGGGCCTCAGTCCTACGAGCAGTACTTC.

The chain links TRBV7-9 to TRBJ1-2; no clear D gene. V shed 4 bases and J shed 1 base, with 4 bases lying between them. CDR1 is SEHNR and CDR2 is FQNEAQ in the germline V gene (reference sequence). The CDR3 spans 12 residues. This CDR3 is CASSSYNYGYTF. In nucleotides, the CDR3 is TGTGCCAGCAGCTCCTATAACTATGGCTACACCTTC.

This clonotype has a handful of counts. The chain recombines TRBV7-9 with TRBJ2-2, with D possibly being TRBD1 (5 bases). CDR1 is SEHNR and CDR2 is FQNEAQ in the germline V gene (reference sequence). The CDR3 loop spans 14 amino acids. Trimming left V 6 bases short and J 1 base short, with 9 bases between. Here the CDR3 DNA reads TGTGCCAGCAGAAGAACAGGGAACACCGGGGAGCTGTTTTTT. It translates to CASRRTGNTGELFF.

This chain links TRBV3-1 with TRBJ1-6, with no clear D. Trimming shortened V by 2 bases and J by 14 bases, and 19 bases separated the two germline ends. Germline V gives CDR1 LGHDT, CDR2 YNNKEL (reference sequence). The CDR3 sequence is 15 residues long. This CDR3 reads CASSQFKGSVSALHF. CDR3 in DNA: TGTGCCAGCAGCCAATTCAAGGGAAGCGTTTCGGCCCTCCACTTT.